What follows is one T cell receptor (beta chain) and its context. The antigen is undetermined. Unmatched junction bases numbered 4, after V lost 2 bases and J lost 5 bases. This CDR3 is 14 amino acids long. CDR1 SGDLS and CDR2 YYNGEE come from the germline V gene. These data are taken from a study of shared clonotypes between healthy human individuals. General study findings and limits: An anticipated effect of sequencing depth on clonotype sharing among donors was recognized.

This was a deep-level run. The material for each subset, its genomic DNA, was split evenly across several immunoSEQ plates. The table came from immunoSEQ multiplex PCR; TCRdb's copy has only in-frame clones and leaves some out. The sample gives 640,000 or so clones, 60% to 80% of which show up once; around 2% is in the top ten. V usage is TRBV9 and J usage is TRBJ2-1, with 7 bases matching TRBD2. Sequencing was performed on memory CD4+ T cells sorted from blood. Subset: CD45RA-negative fraction. The origin of this receptor is a woman aged 25 to 45 in good health. The CDR3 nucleotides read TGTGCCAGCAGCGTTAGCGGGTGGGACAATGAGCAGTTCTTC. Protein: CASSVSGWDNEQFF.